Given below is one T cell receptor (beta chain) in context. Its antigen is as yet unknown. Germline lookup yields CDR1 SGDLS and CDR2 YYNGEE. V shed 1 base and J 4 bases; nucleotides not matched to a gene: 5. The CDR3 runs 14 residues. These donors, healthy bone marrow donors, were studied. This specimen comes from a study of cytomegalovirus exposure and HLA in healthy donors. Study-wide background: Findings of an earlier analysis included about 120 million unique TCR beta sequences from roughly 200 million T cells.

Primers for the PCR totalled 60 Vbeta and 13 Jbeta. Some clones are missing from TCRdb's copy, which holds only in-frame ones; the method was immunoSEQ multiplex PCR. The data hold tens of thousands of clones, with around 74% observed a single time. Overall study findings and caveats: For most TCR beta V segments, an earlier analysis put the productive rate at about 90% or about 30% of the time.

Sequenced: PBMCs. The V gene is TRBV9, the J gene TRBJ2-7; 7 bases are shared with TRBD2. This TCR was recovered from a woman in her 30s in good health and CMV-seropositive. CDR3 sequence: CASSVKRDGYEQYF. The CDR3, as DNA: TGTGCCAGCAGCGTAAAGCGGGATGGATACGAGCAGTACTTC.